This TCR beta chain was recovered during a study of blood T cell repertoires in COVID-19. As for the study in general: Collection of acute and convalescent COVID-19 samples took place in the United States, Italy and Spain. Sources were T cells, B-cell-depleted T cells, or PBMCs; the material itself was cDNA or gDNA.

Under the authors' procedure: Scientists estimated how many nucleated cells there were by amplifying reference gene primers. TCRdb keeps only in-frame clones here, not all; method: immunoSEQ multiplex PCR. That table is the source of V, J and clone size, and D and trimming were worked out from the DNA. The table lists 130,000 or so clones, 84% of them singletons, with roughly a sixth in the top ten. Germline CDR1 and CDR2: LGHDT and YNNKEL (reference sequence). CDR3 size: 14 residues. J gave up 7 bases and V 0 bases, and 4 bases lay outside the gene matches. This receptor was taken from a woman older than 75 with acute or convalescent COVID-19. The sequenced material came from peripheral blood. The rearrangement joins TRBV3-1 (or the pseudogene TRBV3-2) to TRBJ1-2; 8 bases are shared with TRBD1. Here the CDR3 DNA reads TGTGCCAGCAGCCAAGAAACTCAGGGGGCTGGCTACACCTTC. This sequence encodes CASSQETQGAGYTF.